The TCR beta chain described here comes from a study of cytomegalovirus exposure and HLA in healthy donors. As for the study in general: Findings of an earlier analysis included roughly 110 million unique TCR beta sequences from some 180 million T cells.

Participants comprised healthy donors of bone marrow. The PCR employed 60 Vbeta primers together with 13 Jbeta primers. The assay was immunoSEQ multiplex PCR, and TCRdb's table has in-frame clones only and misses some. This table has 150,000 to 200,000 clones, 65% to 90% appearing once. From germline, CDR1 is SGHDT and CDR2 YYEEEE. CDR3 length: 17 amino acids. Deletions cut 2 bases from V and 1 base from J, with 15 bases between. A few counts support this clone. The sample was PBMCs. The rearrangement links TRBV5-6 to TRBJ2-2; possible D gene TRBD1, 6 bases. The origin of this receptor is a woman between 50 and 59 years old in good health and CMV-seronegative. The CDR3 sequence: CASSFRTAKENTGELFF. Here the CDR3 DNA reads TGTGCCAGCAGCTTTAGGACAGCTAAAGAGAACACCGGGGAGCTGTTTTTT.